This record covers a single TCR beta chain. Its recognized antigen is unknown. The record has no base qualities; no much larger clone is one base away. This sample is part of a study of shared clonotypes between healthy human individuals (dated by TCRdb to the early 2020s). Background for the entire study: A few men and two women, aged 18 to 49 years, made up the cohort. Different laboratories and diverse techniques were used to prepare libraries and sequence TCR repertoires, to increase sequencing depth and limit assay-specific biases. To estimate repertoire size and how much clonotype sharing occurs between individuals, the study deeply sequenced the blood TCR repertoires of about 5 healthy adults. Leukapheresis yielded between about 0.85 and 10 billion PBMCs per donor. Per donor, three plates each were used for CD4 naive and CD4 memory, two for CD8 naive, and one for CD8 memory.

The CDR3 contains 18 residues, cysteine and phenylalanine counted. The CDR3 DNA has 54 bases and is translated from base 1. Looking up the germline V gene yields CDR1 SGHRS and CDR2 YFSETQ. V and J lose 4 bases and 4 bases, and a span of 25 bases separates them. Using the deep immunoSEQ assay, TCR CDR3 regions were amplified from genomic DNA by multiplex PCR. Genomic DNA extracted from each cell subset was distributed evenly over all wells of several immunoSEQ 96-well plates, and each plate served as one replicate. For sorted subsets, approximately 200 ng of genomic DNA, equivalent to some 30,000 T cell genomes, went into each replicate PCR. Purified libraries were quantified with a Qubit 3.0 fluorometer, sized on a Bioanalyzer 2100, and re-quantified with the KAPA Library Quantification kit. Every immunoSEQ 96-well plate was sequenced on a dedicated single-read 150-cycle Illumina NextSeq 550 flow cell. The published analysis was carried out like this. Because the immunoSEQ output included only junctional sequences and no quality scores, the filtering could not be the same as the filtering used for full-length reads. To assign V/J genes and CDR3, sequences were annotated against IMGT germline references using PyIR, a Python wrapper for IgBLAST v1.9. Reads were removed for weak V/J assignments (E-value above 1e-6), missing CDR3, stop codons, out-of-frame junctions, or ambiguous translated residues. A V3J clonotype was defined by an identical inferred V gene, J gene, and CDR3 amino acid sequence. The percentage overlap between two repertoires was calculated by dividing the number of shared unique clonotypes by the size of the smaller repertoire. RTK rarefaction, the Chao1 estimator, and Recon v2.1 estimates of unobserved clonotypes were used to assess repertoire richness. OLGA was used to compute generation probabilities for all TCRbeta clonotypes that the gDNA method yielded from a handful of donors. Imported from immuneACCESS, the table was reduced by TCRdb to in-frame sequences with V and J called. These copies leave out some clones; in studies compared against another copy, an unresolved V gene accounts for under half, and the cause of the remainder is not known. V and J calls and clone size are those listed in that table; D and trimming were worked out from the DNA. For this sample the table gives around 200,000 clones, of which around 63% were detected only once. Jointly, the top ten make up about 10% of the sample.

The investigation overall reported the following: Only blood was sampled, and tissue TCR repertoires likely differ from those in blood. Pairwise subsampling led to the expectation that sequencing depth would affect the degree of clonotype sharing among donors. Because the study included a small number of donors, the genetic and exposure-history diversity represented was limited. Across a handful of donors, approximately 4.6% of naive CD4, approximately 3.5% of naive CD8, 2% to 2.5% of memory CD4, and 0.4% of memory CD8 clonotypes were shared. Larger estimated clonotype richness was generally found for naive subsets than for memory subsets. Compared with non-shared clonotypes, clonotypes shared by all four sorted-subset donors had higher generation probabilities. Incomplete sequencing was indicated by rarefaction of sorted-subset datasets, despite the large sequencing depth.

Donors were healthy HIV-negative adults with no recently reported acute infections or vaccinations. Every donor was a Caucasian adult residing in Nashville, Tennessee, USA. CD4+ T cells were enriched through magnetic negative selection, after which naive cells were positively selected on CD45RA and the remaining negative fraction served as the memory subset. Blood was obtained by leukapheresis, after which PBMCs were separated by Ficoll-Histopaque density gradient centrifugation and cryopreserved in liquid nitrogen vapor phase. Analytical flow cytometry was used to check the purity and quantity of every magnetically sorted T cell population. Genomic DNA was isolated from every sorted fraction and measured by UV absorbance on a Nanodrop 2000c.

This TCR came from a man under 40 in good health. The receptor chain draws on TRBV5-1 and TRBJ2-3; the D segment could be TRBD2, given 6 matching bases. Sample: memory CD4+ T cells sorted from blood. The cell subset or site label on this specimen signifies: CD45RA-negative fraction. The CDR3 protein sequence reads: CASSQLAEVLTHSDTQYF. The nucleotide sequence is given as TGCGCCAGCAGCCAACTAGCAGAAGTGCTGACACACTCAGATACGCAGTATTTT.